The 11 T cell receptor beta chains in this list originate from one sample, sequenced in a study of OX40 agonist ivuxolimab in advanced cancers. Sequencing was performed with immunoSEQ multiplex PCR; in TCRdb, only in-frame clones are kept and a portion is missing. The sample lists approximately 66,000 clones, around 86% occurring once. Sequencing was performed on CD4+ or CD8+ T cells sorted from blood, taken in a trial of the OX40 agonist ivuxolimab. Every receptor here comes from an adult with an advanced solid tumor such as melanoma, head and neck, liver or kidney cancer.

This sequence joins TRBV6-5 and TRBJ1-1, with unresolved D. Looked up from germline, CDR1 is MNHEY and CDR2 is SVGAGI. V was trimmed by 6 bases and J by 4 bases, leaving 6 bases between them. The CDR3 is 11 amino acids. The DNA for the CDR3 is TGTGCCAGCAGCGGGGTCACTGAAGCTTTCTTT. This sequence encodes CASSGVTEAFF.

V gene TRBV28 combines with J gene TRBJ1-2, with no clear D. The CDR3 is made up of 13 amino acids. The V end lost 6 bases, the J end lost 6 bases, and 14 bases lay between the germline ends. Germline V CDR1 and CDR2: MDHEN, SYDVKM. The CDR3 sequence is CASSISGVDGYTF. The CDR3 nucleotides are TGTGCCAGCAGCATATCCGGGGTGGATGGCTACACCTTC.

The chain couples TRBV28 to TRBJ2-7, with TRBD2 matching over 7 bases. The length of the CDR3 is 17 residues. The V gene's germline CDR1 is MDHEN and CDR2 SYDVKM. The ends lost 7 bases at V and 0 bases at J; junction bases unmatched: 15. The CDR3 sequence is CASTSSLLAEASYEQYF. In DNA, the CDR3 is TGTGCCAGCACCTCGTCCCTCCTAGCGGAGGCCTCCTACGAGCAGTACTTC. The full variable domain, with the rest looked up from reference TRBV28 and TRBJ2-7, is DVKVTQSSRYLVKRTGEKVFLECVQDMDHENMFWYRQDPGLGLRLIYFSYDVKMKEKGDIPEGYSVSREKKERFSLILESASTNQTSMYLCASTSSLLAEASYEQYFGPGTRLTVT.

The genes are TRBV2 and TRBJ1-4; 7 nucleotides line up with TRBD1. Looked up from germline, CDR1 is SNHLY and CDR2 is FYNNEI. V lost 6 bases and J lost 7; bases outside the gene matches: 8. The CDR3 length is 14 residues. The DNA for the CDR3 is TGTGCCAGCAGCGGACAGGAATTTATTGAAAAACTGTTTTTT. Its translation: CASSGQEFIEKLFF.

The CDR3 bases are TGCGCCAGCAGTGCCGGGAATGGGGAGACCCAGTACTTC. It encodes CASSAGNGETQYF. The chain employs TRBV10-1 and TRBJ2-5; D perhaps matches TRBD2 (5 bases). This CDR3 region has 13 residues. V was pared by 4 bases and J by 5 bases, with 11 bases between. Germline-derived CDR1 and CDR2 are WNHNN and SYGVQD (reference sequence).

The chain joins TRBV18 to TRBJ2-7, with D perhaps TRBD1 (7 bases). V was pared by 4 bases and J by 3 bases, with 16 bases between. Germline CDR1 reads KGHSH; CDR2 reads LQKENI. The length of the CDR3 is 15 residues. The CDR3 DNA reads as TGTGCCAGCTCACTTCAGACAGGGAGGCTCTACGAGCAGTACTTC. Protein sequence: CASSLQTGRLYEQYF.

This clone was seen just once. The chain joins TRBV29-1 to TRBJ2-3; D possibly corresponds to TRBD2 (5 bases). Germline CDR1 reads SQVTM; CDR2 reads ANQGSEA. V gave up 3 bases and J gave up 4 bases, with 8 bases separating them. This CDR3 comprises 12 residues. CDR3 coding DNA: TGCAGCGTTGAGGAGGTGGCAGATACGCAGTATTTT. This codes for CSVEEVADTQYF.

The chain links TRBV5-1 to TRBJ2-2; the match to TRBD2 covers 15 bases. The germline V gene has CDR1 SGHRS and CDR2 YFSETQ. J was trimmed by 1 base and V by 4 bases; bases with no gene match: 2. CDR3 length: 17 residues. CDR3 in amino acids: CASSPGLAGGNTGELFF. CDR3 sequence (DNA): TGCGCCAGCAGCCCGGGACTAGCGGGAGGGAACACCGGGGAGCTGTTTTTT.

The J gene is TRBJ1-3, the V gene TRBV7-9; D gene ambiguous. Germline lookup yields CDR1 SEHNR and CDR2 FQNEAQ (reference sequence). V was pared by 5 bases and J by 3 bases, with 14 bases between. The CDR3 has 15 residues. The CDR3: CASSPSRLGGNTIYF. The CDR3, as DNA: TGTGCCAGCAGCCCGAGTAGATTGGGTGGAAACACCATATATTTT.

The chain joins TRBV19 to TRBJ2-7; the D is unclear. Germline V gives CDR1 LNHDA, CDR2 SQIVND (reference sequence). The ends were cut back, 9 bases at V and 4 bases at J, with 10 bases in the middle. The CDR3 runs 11 residues. CDR3 residues: CASRQEYEQYF. CDR3 in DNA: TGTGCCAGCCGACAAGAATACGAGCAGTACTTC.

This clone was seen just once. The chain recombines TRBV9 with TRBJ2-2; 12 positions match TRBD1. Per the germline V gene, CDR1 is SGDLS and CDR2 is YYNGEE. The length of the CDR3 is 13 residues. The J segment lost 8 bases and the V segment lost 5 bases, leaving 1 base of the junction unmatched. The CDR3 loop is CASRGQGAGELFF. Here the CDR3 DNA reads TGTGCCAGCAGGGGACAGGGGGCTGGGGAGCTGTTTTTT.